This record looks at one TCR beta chain sequence and its context. The data derive from a study of response to subunit inactivated influenza vaccine. CDR1 is MDHEN, CDR2 SYDVKM, per germline. The CDR3 length is 15 residues. Trimming took 3 bases from V and 2 from J, leaving 8 bases between them. MiXCR was run by TCRdb on the RT-PCR reads, yielding one entry per CDR3 protein. The sample has 500,000 to 700,000 distinct CDR3 sequences; around 21% are singletons. This sample also belongs to another study, concerning T cells expressing NK-cell markers. That work adds: Template switching by 5'RACE with UMIs generated the TCR beta cDNA. Sequenced donors, eight in total, included seven who were HCMV-seropositive and one who was seronegative.

V gene TRBV28 combines with J gene TRBJ2-6, with unresolved D. Material: CD4+ T cells sorted from PBMCs, obtained about 13 days after vaccination. The source is a man aged 50 to 60 who received an inactivated influenza vaccine. CDR3 loop: CASSFFPAGANVLTF. The DNA of the CDR3 is TGTGCCAGCAGTTTTTTCCCAGCTGGGGCCAACGTCCTGACTTTC.